This TCR beta chain was sequenced for a study of blood T cell repertoires in COVID-19. The CDR3 extends over 18 amino acids. Germline V gene lookup returns CDR1 LGHDT and CDR2 YNNKEL (reference sequence). V shed 0 bases and J shed 3 bases, with 18 bases lying between them. Per the study methods: By means of reference gene primer amplification, nucleated cell counts were estimated. Sequenced by immunoSEQ multiplex PCR; TCRdb stores in-frame clones only, minus some. The V and J calls and clone size come from that table; D and trimming were worked out from the DNA. Found here are fewer than 90,000 clones, 80% of them singletons; the top ten hold roughly a fifth.

This clonotype was sampled from a woman older than 75 with acute or convalescent COVID-19. This rearrangement joins TRBV3-1 (or the pseudogene TRBV3-2) to TRBJ1-5; tentative D call: TRBD1 (5 bases). Material: peripheral blood. CDR3 region: CASSQEGPTEGYNQPQHF. CDR3 bases: TGTGCCAGCAGCCAAGAGGGACCCACGGAGGGGTACAATCAGCCCCAGCATTTT.